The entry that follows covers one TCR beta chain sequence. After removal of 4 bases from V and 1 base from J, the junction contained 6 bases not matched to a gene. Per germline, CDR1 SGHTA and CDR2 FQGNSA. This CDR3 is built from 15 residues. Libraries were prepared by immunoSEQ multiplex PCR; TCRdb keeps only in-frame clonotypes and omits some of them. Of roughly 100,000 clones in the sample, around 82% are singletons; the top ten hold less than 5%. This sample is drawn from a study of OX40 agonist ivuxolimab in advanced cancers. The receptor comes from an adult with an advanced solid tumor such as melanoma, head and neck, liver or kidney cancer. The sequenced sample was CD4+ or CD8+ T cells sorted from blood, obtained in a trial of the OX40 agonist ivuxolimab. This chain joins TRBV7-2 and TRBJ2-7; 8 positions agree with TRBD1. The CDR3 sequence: CASSSDRAKSYEQYF. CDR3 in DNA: TGTGCCAGCAGCTCGGACAGGGCTAAATCCTACGAGCAGTACTTC.